Below are 30 T cell receptor beta chains sequenced from a single sample in a study of T cells in localized non-small cell lung cancer. Clones were read by immunoSEQ multiplex PCR, and TCRdb kept only the in-frame ones, dropping some. The data contain 20,000 to 25,000 clones, approximately 84% of them singletons. This sample comprised peripheral blood, obtained before any cancer treatment. Receptors originate from a man between 40 and 70 years old with stage I lung adenocarcinoma.

The chain employs TRBV29-1 and TRBJ2-3; D not certain. CDR1 is SQVTM, CDR2 ANQGSEA, per germline. The V end was cut by 4 bases, the J end by 3 bases, with 5 bases between. The CDR3 is made up of 11 amino acids. The CDR3 reads CSVAQTDTQYF. The CDR3 nucleotides read TGCAGCGTTGCGCAAACAGATACGCAGTATTTT.

The chain carries TRBV7-2 and TRBJ2-1; TRBD1 matches at 9 bases. CDR3 length equals 14 residues. CDR1 and CDR2 from the germline V gene are SGHTA and FQGNSA. Germline trimming cut 3 bases from V and 5 bases from J; bases unmatched to any gene: 2. The DNA for the CDR3 is TGTGCCAGCAGCTTCCGGACAGGGGACAATGAGCAGTTCTTC. Translation: CASSFRTGDNEQFF.

The chain uses TRBV11-2 and TRBJ2-3; D is possibly TRBD1 or TRBD2 (5 bases each). Germline-derived CDR1 and CDR2 are SGHAT and FQNNGV. This CDR3 contains 16 residues. V dropped 4 bases and J dropped 0 bases, with 14 bases sitting between them. This CDR3 is CASSSPGASSTDTQYF. The DNA for the CDR3 is TGTGCCAGCAGCTCCCCCGGGGCATCTAGCACAGATACGCAGTATTTT. Filled out from reference TRBV11-2 and TRBJ2-3, the complete variable domain reads EAGVAQSPRYKIIEKRQSVAFWCNPISGHATLYWYQQILGQGPKLLIQFQNNGVVDDSQLPKDRFSAERLKGVDSTLKIQPAKLEDSAVYLCASSSPGASSTDTQYFGPGTRLTVL.

J is TRBJ2-7 and V is TRBV5-6; 8 nucleotides align to TRBD2. Germline loops: CDR1 SGHDT, CDR2 YYEEEE. The CDR3 covers 13 residues. J gave up 7 bases and V 2 bases, and 5 bases lay outside the gene matches. The CDR3 DNA reads as TGTGCCAGCAGCTTAGCAGCGGGGGTTGAGCAGTACTTC. Translation gives CASSLAAGVEQYF.

V gene TRBV2 combines with J gene TRBJ1-4; 9 bases line up with TRBD1. V gave up 4 bases and J gave up 13 bases; unmatched junction bases: 10. The CDR3 has 14 residues. CDR1 and CDR2 from the germline V gene are SNHLY and FYNNEI. The CDR3 here is CASSANRDREVLFF. The CDR3 DNA reads as TGTGCCAGCAGTGCAAACCGGGACAGGGAGGTACTGTTTTTT.

This clone was observed once. The chain carries TRBV7-8 and TRBJ1-2; TRBD1 is a possible D gene (6 bases). The CDR3 spans 16 residues. The V end lost 4 bases, the J end lost 4 bases, and 19 bases lay between the germline ends. Germline lookup yields CDR1 SGHVS and CDR2 FQNEAQ. DNA for the CDR3: TGTGCCAGCAGCTCACCTGGACAGCGGCTTCTCTATGGCTACACCTTC. It specifies CASSSPGQRLLYGYTF.

The chain links TRBV9 to TRBJ2-7; a possible D gene is TRBD2 (6 bases). CDR1 is SGDLS and CDR2 is YYNGEE in the germline V gene. With 4 bases removed from V and 5 bases from J, the gap between germline ends came to 16 bases. The CDR3 runs 14 residues. CDR3 sequence reads: CASSFRGGADEQYF. The CDR3 nucleotides read TGTGCCAGCAGCTTCCGAGGCGGGGCCGACGAGCAGTACTTC.

The chain uses TRBV28 and TRBJ1-3; D call uncertain. Germline CDR1 MDHEN, CDR2 SYDVKM. V lost 6 bases, J lost 0 bases, and 21 bases lay in between. The CDR3 covers 18 residues. The chain's CDR3 is CASRSGSTILFSGNTIYF. The CDR3 DNA is TGTGCCAGCAGATCGGGTTCGACTATCCTCTTCTCTGGAAACACCATATATTTT.

The CDR3 loop is CASRRGAQDTQYF. As DNA, the CDR3 is TGTGCCAGCAGGAGGGGGGCCCAAGATACGCAGTATTTT. The chain employs TRBV2 and TRBJ2-3; D might be TRBD1 or TRBD2, each matching 6 bases. The CDR3 has 13 residues. V was shortened by 6 bases and J by 5 bases, with 12 bases between the two germline ends. Looked up from germline, CDR1 is SNHLY and CDR2 is FYNNEI.

The chain joins TRBV2 to TRBJ1-1; tentatively, D is TRBD1 (5 bases). In germline, CDR1 is SNHLY, CDR2 FYNNEI. The V end lost 6 bases, the J end lost 0 bases, and 11 bases lay between the germline ends. This CDR3 spans 14 amino acids. CDR3 amino acids: CASSSAGMNTEAFF. The CDR3 DNA is TGTGCCAGCAGCTCGGCAGGGATGAACACTGAAGCTTTCTTT.

The chain recombines TRBV11-2 with TRBJ2-5; TRBD1 aligns across 7 bases. V was pared by 3 bases and J by 1 base, with 8 bases of the junction left unmatched. The V gene's germline CDR1 is SGHAT and CDR2 FQNNGV. The CDR3 contains 16 residues. The CDR3 reads CASSFPTGDFQETQYF. CDR3 DNA sequence: TGTGCCAGCAGCTTTCCAACAGGGGATTTCCAAGAGACCCAGTACTTC.

This chain connects TRBV5-4 to TRBJ2-3; 9 bases match TRBD1. After removal of 5 bases from V and 3 bases from J, the junction contained 4 bases not matched to a gene. The length of the CDR3 is 14 residues. Germline CDR1 and CDR2: SGHNT and YYREEE (reference sequence). The CDR3 DNA reads TGTGCCAGCAGTACAGGGGGCACGACAGATACGCAGTATTTT. Translated, it gives CASSTGGTTDTQYF.

The rearrangement links TRBV7-2 to TRBJ2-3, with D possibly being TRBD2 (5 bases). The CDR3 totals 16 residues. CDR1 and CDR2 from the germline V gene are SGHTA and FQGNSA. The V end lost 1 base, the J end lost 0 bases, and 11 bases lay between the germline ends. The CDR3 reads CASSLGASTSTDTQYF. In DNA, the CDR3 is TGTGCCAGCAGCTTAGGAGCTAGCACAAGCACAGATACGCAGTATTTT.

The chain couples TRBV5-1 to TRBJ1-4; D is ambiguous. Looked up from germline, CDR1 is SGHRS and CDR2 is YFSETQ. The CDR3 covers 14 residues. V shed 3 bases and J shed 5 bases, with 11 bases lying between them. The CDR3 sequence: CASSSGETNEKLFF. The CDR3 region has the DNA TGCGCCAGCAGCTCCGGAGAAACCAATGAAAAACTGTTTTTT. Together with reference TRBV5-1 and TRBJ1-4, the CDR3 gives the full variable domain: KAGVTQTPRYLIKTRGQQVTLSCSPISGHRSVSWYQQTPGQGLQFLFEYFSETQRNKGNFPGRFSGRQFSNSRSEMNVSTLELGDSALYLCASSSGETNEKLFFGSGTQLSVL.

The chain has TRBV28 and TRBJ1-4; TRBD1 matches at 7 bases. V lost 3 bases to trimming and J lost 7 bases; unmatched junction nucleotides: 11. Germline CDR1 MDHEN, CDR2 SYDVKM. The CDR3 consists of 16 residues. CDR3 amino acids: CASSFGRTGIPEKLFF. The CDR3, as DNA: TGTGCCAGCAGTTTCGGAAGGACAGGAATTCCTGAAAAACTGTTTTTT.

The V call is TRBV7-2, the J call TRBJ2-3; D ambiguous. This CDR3 is built from 13 residues. Germline V CDR1 and CDR2: SGHTA, FQGNSA. V was cut by 5 bases and J by 6 bases, with 12 bases left in between. CDR3 DNA sequence: TGTGCCAGCAGCCTAAGAGTGAGCGATACGCAGTATTTT. Translated: CASSLRVSDTQYF.

The chain combines TRBV9 with TRBJ2-7; tentative D call: TRBD1 (6 bases). V was shortened by 5 bases and J by 3 bases, with 15 bases between the two germline ends. CDR3 length equals 14 residues. Looked up from germline, CDR1 is SGDLS and CDR2 is YYNGEE. The CDR3 DNA follows: TGTGCCAGCAGTCAGGACAGTTGGGGCTACGAGCAGTACTTC. Amino acid sequence: CASSQDSWGYEQYF.

The chain couples TRBV5-6 to TRBJ2-3; D gene uncertain. The germline V gene encodes CDR1 SGHDT and CDR2 YYEEEE. The CDR3 is made up of 16 amino acids. Trimming shortened V by 4 bases and J by 0 bases, and 15 bases separated the two germline ends. CDR3 sequence: CASSPPPSGSTDTQYF. The CDR3 DNA reads as TGTGCCAGCAGCCCCCCGCCCAGTGGGAGCACAGATACGCAGTATTTT.

The CDR3 DNA reads TGTGCCAGCAGCCAAGGGTCGTGGGGGCAAGAGACCCAGTACTTC. Protein: CASSQGSWGQETQYF. The chain combines TRBV4-2 with TRBJ2-5; D tentatively reads TRBD1 or TRBD2 (5 bases each). Germline CDR1 LGHNA, CDR2 YNFKEQ. There are 15 residues in the CDR3. V lost 1 base and J lost 2, with 11 bases in between.

The rearrangement joins TRBV5-4 to TRBJ2-1, with D possibly matching TRBD1 (6 bases). The germline V gene has CDR1 SGHNT and CDR2 YYREEE (reference sequence). CDR3 length: 17 residues. V lost 3 bases and J lost 2, with 18 bases in between. The CDR3 here is CASSSGNRDIAYNEQFF. Written as DNA, the CDR3 is TGTGCCAGCAGCTCGGGGAACAGGGACATCGCCTACAATGAGCAGTTCTTC.

This clone was found a few times. The rearrangement joins TRBV20-1 to TRBJ2-7; D possibly corresponds to TRBD1 (6 bases). Germline loops: CDR1 DFQATT, CDR2 SNEGSKA (reference sequence). The ends were cut back, 6 bases at V and 4 bases at J, with 10 bases in the middle. The CDR3 consists of 11 residues. For the CDR3, the DNA is TGCAGTGCCCATCAGGGGTACGAGCAGTACTTC. Amino acid sequence: CSAHQGYEQYF.

This clone was seen more than once but under ten times. The gene calls are TRBV6-1 and TRBJ1-1, with D unresolved. Deletions cut 2 bases from V and 1 base from J, with 8 bases between. The germline CDR1 and CDR2 sequences are MNHNS and SASEGT. This CDR3 has 14 amino acids. The CDR3 sequence is CASSEYRGNTEAFF. The DNA of the CDR3 is TGTGCCAGCAGTGAATACCGGGGGAACACTGAAGCTTTCTTT.

This chain joins TRBV7-2 and TRBJ2-1; D unresolved. This CDR3 region has 15 residues. CDR1 is SGHTA, CDR2 FQGNSA, per germline. The V and J ends lost 4 bases and 0 bases respectively, with 10 bases between them. The CDR3: CASSSGPSSYNEQFF. DNA of the CDR3: TGTGCCAGCAGCTCCGGGCCGAGCTCCTACAATGAGCAGTTCTTC.

This clone is a singleton in its sample. The chain combines TRBV9 with TRBJ1-2; 8 nucleotides align to TRBD1. V was pared by 4 bases and J by 3 bases, with 5 bases of the junction left unmatched. In germline, CDR1 is SGDLS, CDR2 YYNGEE. The CDR3 runs to 14 residues. CDR3 sequence reads: CASSPTTGDYGYTF. The CDR3, as DNA: TGTGCCAGCAGCCCTACGACAGGGGACTATGGCTACACCTTC.

The J gene is TRBJ1-1, the V gene TRBV10-3; no reliable D call. CDR1 ENHRY and CDR2 SYGVKD come from the germline V gene. V was clipped by 6 bases and J by 4 bases, with 18 bases between them. This CDR3 spans 15 amino acids. In DNA form, the CDR3 reads TGTGCCATCAGGCCAACCGGGGTCCTGGGCACTGAAGCTTTCTTT. Protein product: CAIRPTGVLGTEAFF.

The rearrangement joins TRBV10-2 to TRBJ1-1; TRBD1 aligns across 9 bases. The CDR3 consists of 16 residues. Germline CDR1 and CDR2: WSHSY and SAAADI. Losses at the gene ends were 3 bases for V and 5 bases for J; bases not matched to a gene: 10. The CDR3 sequence: CASSEHTGTGRTEAFF. The CDR3 DNA is TGCGCCAGCAGTGAACACACCGGGACAGGGAGAACTGAAGCTTTCTTT.

CDR3 amino acids: CASSSRGLAGGPMKQFF. The CDR3 DNA is TGTGCCAGCAGCTCCCGGGGACTAGCGGGAGGGCCTATGAAGCAGTTCTTC. The rearrangement links TRBV11-2 to TRBJ2-1, with 16 bases lining up with TRBD2. Germline V gives CDR1 SGHAT, CDR2 FQNNGV. This CDR3 contains 17 residues. V shed 4 bases, J shed 11 bases, and the junction held 11 bases outside the gene matches.

V gene TRBV7-2 combines with J gene TRBJ2-7; the match to TRBD1 covers 9 bases. CDR3 size: 15 residues. CDR1 and CDR2 (germline): SGHTA, FQGNSA. After removal of 5 bases from V and 1 base from J, the junction contained 6 bases not matched to a gene. CDR3: CASSLRTGDSYEQYF. The CDR3 nucleotides read TGTGCCAGCAGCCTGCGGACAGGGGATTCCTACGAGCAGTACTTC.

The V gene is TRBV4-2, the J gene TRBJ2-3; 12 bases match TRBD2. Germline V gene sequence: CDR1 LGHNA, CDR2 YNFKEQ. This CDR3 is 17 amino acids long. Trimming took 1 base from V and 6 from J; bases not matched to a gene: 8. CDR3 DNA sequence: TGTGCCAGCAGCCAAGCGGCTAGCGGGAGGGCTGGGGATACGCAGTATTTT. Its translation: CASSQAASGRAGDTQYF.

V gene TRBV28 combines with J gene TRBJ1-2; 11 bases map to TRBD1. CDR3 length: 16 amino acids. The germline V gene encodes CDR1 MDHEN and CDR2 SYDVKM. The V gene end was trimmed by 2 bases and the J gene end by 8 bases; junction bases not matched to a gene: 10. The CDR3 DNA sequence: TGTGCCAGCAGTTTACCCTCTCCGGGACAGGGGGGAGGCTACACCTTC. Translated: CASSLPSPGQGGGYTF.